Listed here is a single TCR beta chain. Its specificity is unknown. Produced via immunoSEQ multiplex PCR; TCRdb's table is partial and in-frame only. The sample records tens of thousands of clones, 84% being singletons. The sample is drawn from a study of OX40 agonist ivuxolimab in advanced cancers. Study-level background: Prior checkpoint blockade (anti-PD-1, anti-PD-L1 or anti-CTLA-4) was permitted; less than 45% had it. Findings and caveats of the study: Researchers did not determine the expanded peripheral T cells' antigen specificity.

Germline loops: CDR1 SGHRS, CDR2 YFSETQ. The CDR3 runs to 14 residues. Trimming shortened V by 3 bases and J by 2 bases, and 8 bases separated the two germline ends. The study sampled blood at baseline, cycle 4 day 1, and cycle 7 day 1. The TCR comes from an adult with an advanced solid tumor such as melanoma, head and neck, liver or kidney cancer. The material was CD4+ or CD8+ T cells sorted from blood, obtained in a trial of the OX40 agonist ivuxolimab. The chain couples TRBV5-1 to TRBJ1-4; D may be TRBD1 (6 bases). For the CDR3, the DNA is TGCGCCAGCAGCTCGACAGGTACTAATGAAAAACTGTTTTTT. Amino acid sequence: CASSSTGTNEKLFF.